One and the same sample provided the 25 T cell receptor beta chains below, sequenced in a study of cytomegalovirus exposure and HLA in healthy donors. The PCR employed 60 Vbeta primers together with 13 Jbeta primers. Using immunoSEQ multiplex PCR, the repertoire was profiled, and TCRdb retains in-frame clones only, with some absent. The table lists around 67,000 clones, around 61% of them singletons, with approximately 3% in the top ten. Material: PBMCs. The receptor source for this set is a woman aged 50 to 65 in good health and CMV-seronegative.

This clone was detected only a few times. The V gene is TRBV27, the J gene TRBJ1-5, with D maybe TRBD1 (6 bases). Trimming shortened V by 3 bases and J by 2 bases, and 20 bases separated the two germline ends. The CDR3 totals 18 residues. Germline V gene lookup returns CDR1 MNHEY and CDR2 SMNVEV (reference sequence). CDR3 DNA sequence: TGTGCCAGCAGTTTCCGACCCTTATGGGCAGGGGGCAATCAGCCCCAGCATTTT. This gives the protein CASSFRPLWAGGNQPQHF.

This clone was counted only a few times. The chain combines TRBV18 with TRBJ2-1; TRBD2 aligns across 9 bases. Germline loops: CDR1 KGHSH, CDR2 LQKENI. V lost 0 bases, J lost 9 bases, and 12 bases stayed unmatched. The CDR3 is 17 residues long. For the CDR3, the DNA is TGTGCCAGCTCACCACCGCTAGCGGGGAGGACCCGGGGTGAGCAGTTCTTC. Translated, it gives CASSPPLAGRTRGEQFF.

This clone was recorded only once. The genes are TRBV9 and TRBJ2-3, with 8 bases fitting TRBD1. In germline, CDR1 is SGDLS, CDR2 YYNGEE. With 2 bases clipped from V and 0 bases from J, the junction kept 5 bases outside the gene matches. The length of the CDR3 is 16 residues. The CDR3 coding sequence is TGTGCCAGCAGCGTGCAGGGGGCCATTAGCACAGATACGCAGTATTTT. Translating it yields CASSVQGAISTDTQYF.

The chain combines TRBV13 with TRBJ2-7, with a weak D call TRBD2 (5 bases). This CDR3 is 15 amino acids long. Trimming pared 5 bases from V and 6 bases from J, leaving 20 bases between. Looked up from germline, CDR1 is PRHDT and CDR2 is FYEKMQ (reference sequence). The CDR3 loop is CASSANGILRSEQYF. The CDR3 nucleotides read TGTGCCAGCAGCGCTAACGGGATATTAAGGAGCGAGCAGTACTTC.

This clone occurred once. The sample carries other DNA sequences with the same CDR3. CDR3 DNA: TGTGCCAGCAGTTACTCATCAGGGAACTATGGCTACACCTTC. Protein: CASSYSSGNYGYTF. The chain has TRBV6-5 and TRBJ1-2; D might be TRBD1 (5 bases). Germline CDR1 MNHEY, CDR2 SVGAGI. The CDR3 sequence is 14 residues long. Trimming pared 0 bases from V and 2 bases from J, leaving 7 bases between.

The CDR3 protein is CASSGWTGTGALDTQYF. CDR3 bases: TGTGCCAGCAGCGGGTGGACCGGGACAGGGGCCCTAGATACGCAGTATTTT. The chain employs TRBV5-6 and TRBJ2-3; 10 nucleotides align to TRBD1. V lost 4 bases and J lost 5; bases outside the gene matches: 13. Germline lookup yields CDR1 SGHDT and CDR2 YYEEEE. There are 17 residues in the CDR3.

The chain joins TRBV16 to TRBJ1-1; perhaps TRBD1 as D (5 bases). The germline V gene has CDR1 KGHSY and CDR2 FQNENV. The CDR3 consists of 11 residues. Trimming cost V 7 bases and J 6 bases, with 9 bases left between them. For the CDR3, the DNA is TGTGCCAGCAACGGGGGATCTGAAGCTTTCTTT. It specifies CASNGGSEAFF. Looking up the rest from reference TRBV16 and TRBJ1-1 gives the full variable domain: GEEVAQTPKHLVRGEGQKAKLYCAPIKGHSYVFWYQQVLKNEFKFLISFQNENVFDETGMPKERFSAKCLPNSPCSLEIQATKLEDSAVYFCASNGGSEAFFGQGTRLTVV.

This clone appeared once. In DNA form, the CDR3 reads TGTGCCAGCAGCGGGGGGACTAGCAATGCCCCAGATACGCAGTATTTT. Amino acid sequence: CASSGGTSNAPDTQYF. J is TRBJ2-3 and V is TRBV5-4; 9 bases align to TRBD2. This CDR3 contains 16 residues. J gave up 4 bases and V 4 bases, and 10 bases lay outside the gene matches. Germline V gives CDR1 SGHNT, CDR2 YYREEE (reference sequence). The complete variable domain, with remaining parts taken from reference TRBV5-4 and TRBJ2-3, reads ETGVTQSPTHLIKTRGQQVTLRCSSQSGHNTVSWYQQALGQGPQFIFQYYREEENGRGNFPPRFSGLQFPNYSSELNVNALELDDSALYLCASSGGTSNAPDTQYFGPGTRLTVL.

The chain employs TRBV25-1 and TRBJ2-3, with a possible D match to TRBD2 (5 bases). CDR1 and CDR2 (germline): MGHDK, SYGVNS. V shed 4 bases and J shed 6 bases, with 14 bases lying between them. This CDR3 spans 14 amino acids. The CDR3 DNA reads as TGTGCCAGCAGTGCGGCATCAGCGGTGGATACGCAGTATTTT. Translated, it gives CASSAASAVDTQYF. Filled out from reference TRBV25-1 and TRBJ2-3, the complete variable domain reads EADIYQTPRYLVIGTGKKITLECSQTMGHDKMYWYQQDPGMELHLIHYSYGVNSTEKGDLSSESTVSRIRTEHFPLTLESARPSHTSQYLCASSAASAVDTQYFGPGTRLTVL.

The chain employs TRBV18 and TRBJ1-5; tentative D call: TRBD1 (5 bases). The CDR3 runs 15 residues. V lost 3 bases, J lost 6 bases, and 15 bases lay in between. The germline V gene encodes CDR1 KGHSH and CDR2 LQKENI. CDR3 DNA sequence: TGTGCCAGCTCACCGAGGGGAGGATTTGGTCAGCCCCAGCATTTT. Its translation is CASSPRGGFGQPQHF.

V is TRBV6-5 and J is TRBJ1-4; D may be TRBD1 (5 bases). Germline assignment: CDR1 MNHEY and CDR2 SVGAGI. The CDR3 loop spans 15 amino acids. Trimming took 5 bases from V and 8 from J, leaving 18 bases between them. The CDR3 DNA reads TGTGCCAGCAGTCCCCCAGGGCAGGACGGGGAAAAACTGTTTTTT. The encoded protein is CASSPPGQDGEKLFF.

This clone has more than one count but fewer than ten. This chain uses TRBV19 with TRBJ1-2; TRBD1 might be the D (5 bases). The CDR3 totals 14 residues. Trimming pared 7 bases from V and 2 bases from J, leaving 14 bases between. From germline, CDR1 is LNHDA and CDR2 SQIVND (reference sequence). The CDR3 DNA reads as TGTGCCAGTAACGCAGGCAGGGCCAACTATGGCTACACCTTC. Amino acid sequence: CASNAGRANYGYTF.

This clone has only a few counts. V is TRBV7-3 and J is TRBJ2-2; 7 nucleotides agree with TRBD2. With V trimmed by 4 bases and J by 7 bases, 3 bases remained unmatched. Germline CDR1 SGHTA, CDR2 FQGTGA. This CDR3 is 13 amino acids long. CDR3 DNA: TGTGCCAGCAGCTCGACTAGCCACGGGGAGCTGTTTTTT. Its protein product is CASSSTSHGELFF. Full variable domain (outside the CDR3, taken from reference TRBV7-3 and TRBJ2-2): GAGVSQTPSNKVTEKGKYVELRCDPISGHTALYWYRQSLGQGPEFLIYFQGTGAADDSGLPNDRFFAVRPEGSVSTLKIQRTERGDSAVYLCASSSTSHGELFFGEGSRLTVL.

The chain links TRBV14 to TRBJ1-3, with a possible D match to TRBD1 (5 bases). The V end lost 5 bases, the J end lost 4 bases, and 12 bases lay between the germline ends. Germline CDR1 reads SGHDN; CDR2 reads FVKESK. This CDR3 comprises 14 residues. CDR3 coding DNA: TGTGCCAGCAGCTCGCCAGGGTCCGGAAACACCATATATTTT. It translates to CASSSPGSGNTIYF.

This rearrangement joins TRBV19 to TRBJ1-1, with no clear D. Germline V gene data show CDR1 as LNHDA and CDR2 as SQIVND (reference sequence). Trimming removed 6 bases from V and 4 bases from J, with 9 bases in between. The CDR3 has 12 amino acids. The chain's CDR3 is CASRQWATEAFF. The DNA for the CDR3 is TGTGCCAGTAGGCAGTGGGCCACTGAAGCTTTCTTT.

This chain uses TRBV7-2 with TRBJ2-7; D is unresolved. There are 14 residues in the CDR3. V lost 1 base, J lost 0 bases, and 7 bases lay in between. Germline V gene data show CDR1 as SGHTA and CDR2 as FQGNSA. CDR3 bases: TGTGCCAGCAGCTTAGAGAAGCACTCCTACGAGCAGTACTTC. This sequence encodes CASSLEKHSYEQYF.

This clone was found once. The chain joins TRBV10-1 to TRBJ2-2, with TRBD2 identical over 7 bases. The germline CDR1 and CDR2 sequences are WNHNN and SYGVQD (reference sequence). This CDR3 is 16 amino acids long. The trim removed 4 bases at V and 1 base at J, leaving 6 bases unmatched. The CDR3 protein is CASSGGGGLNTGELFF. The CDR3, as DNA: TGCGCCAGCAGTGGCGGGGGAGGTTTGAACACCGGGGAGCTGTTTTTT.

The chain carries TRBV29-1 and TRBJ2-7, with 9 bases identical to TRBD2. The CDR3 loop spans 14 amino acids. Germline V lookup: CDR1 SQVTM, CDR2 ANQGSEA. After removal of 4 bases from V and 4 bases from J, the junction contained 8 bases not matched to a gene. The CDR3 spells CSVVGGGGGYEQYF. In DNA form, the CDR3 reads TGCAGCGTTGTTGGCGGGGGGGGAGGTTACGAGCAGTACTTC.

V and J are TRBV9 and TRBJ1-1, with D possibly being TRBD1 (6 bases). Germline CDR1 and CDR2: SGDLS and YYNGEE. This CDR3 is 15 amino acids long. V lost 3 bases and J 6 bases, leaving 18 bases between the germline ends. CDR3 sequence reads: CASSDRERAGAEAFF. The DNA of the CDR3 is TGTGCCAGCAGCGACAGGGAGAGGGCAGGGGCTGAAGCTTTCTTT.

The chain carries TRBV28 and TRBJ2-1; D not certain. The CDR3 sequence is 14 residues long. Trimming took off 9 bases at V and 0 bases at J, with 12 bases between the two ends. Germline V CDR1 and CDR2: MDHEN, SYDVKM. As DNA, the CDR3 is TGTGCCAGTAAGCCGACTTACTCCTACAATGAGCAGTTCTTC. Translation gives CASKPTYSYNEQFF.

This rearrangement joins TRBV7-2 to TRBJ2-7; D is unresolved. The CDR3 runs 13 residues. The V end was cut by 0 bases, the J end by 2 bases, with 5 bases between. The germline CDR1 and CDR2 sequences are SGHTA and FQGNSA. The CDR3 loop is CASSLAQTYEQYF. The CDR3 nucleotides are TGTGCCAGCAGCTTAGCTCAAACCTACGAGCAGTACTTC.

The chain carries TRBV27 and TRBJ2-5; the match to TRBD1 covers 8 bases. CDR1 and CDR2 from the germline V gene are MNHEY and SMNVEV (reference sequence). CDR3 size: 16 residues. Trimming cost V 5 bases and J 2 bases; bases outside gene matches: 10. The CDR3 coding sequence is TGTGCCAGCAGTCCAATGGACAGGGAAATACAAGAGACCCAGTACTTC. The encoded protein is CASSPMDREIQETQYF.

As for this clone: The sample holds other DNA sequences that translate to the same CDR3. This chain connects TRBV11-2 to TRBJ1-1; tentative D call: TRBD1 (5 bases). The V end was cut by 5 bases, the J end by 1 base, with 8 bases between. Germline-derived CDR1 and CDR2 are SGHAT and FQNNGV. The CDR3 is made up of 13 amino acids. Here the CDR3 reads CASSPGQNTEAFF. The CDR3, as DNA: TGTGCCAGCAGCCCAGGACAGAACACTGAAGCTTTCTTT. The entire variable domain, with the rest obtained from reference TRBV11-2 and TRBJ1-1, is as follows: EAGVAQSPRYKIIEKRQSVAFWCNPISGHATLYWYQQILGQGPKLLIQFQNNGVVDDSQLPKDRFSAERLKGVDSTLKIQPAKLEDSAVYLCASSPGQNTEAFFGQGTRLTVV.

The chain uses TRBV25-1 and TRBJ2-7; 7 nucleotides agree with TRBD1. Germline CDR1 MGHDK, CDR2 SYGVNS. Unmatched junction bases numbered 12, after V lost 4 bases and J lost 6 bases. CDR3 size: 15 residues. The CDR3 DNA sequence: TGTGCCAGCAGTGCCGCAGGGGGTAAAGCCGCCGAGCAGTACTTC. Encoded protein: CASSAAGGKAAEQYF.

This sequence joins TRBV6-5 and TRBJ2-1; 9 nucleotides match TRBD2. The CDR3 totals 16 residues. The trim removed 0 bases at V and 10 bases at J, leaving 10 bases unmatched. Germline loops: CDR1 MNHEY, CDR2 SVGAGI. The DNA of the CDR3 is TGTGCCAGCAGTTACTCAGGCGGGAGGGCCGGGTTGGAGCAGTTCTTC. It specifies CASSYSGGRAGLEQFF.